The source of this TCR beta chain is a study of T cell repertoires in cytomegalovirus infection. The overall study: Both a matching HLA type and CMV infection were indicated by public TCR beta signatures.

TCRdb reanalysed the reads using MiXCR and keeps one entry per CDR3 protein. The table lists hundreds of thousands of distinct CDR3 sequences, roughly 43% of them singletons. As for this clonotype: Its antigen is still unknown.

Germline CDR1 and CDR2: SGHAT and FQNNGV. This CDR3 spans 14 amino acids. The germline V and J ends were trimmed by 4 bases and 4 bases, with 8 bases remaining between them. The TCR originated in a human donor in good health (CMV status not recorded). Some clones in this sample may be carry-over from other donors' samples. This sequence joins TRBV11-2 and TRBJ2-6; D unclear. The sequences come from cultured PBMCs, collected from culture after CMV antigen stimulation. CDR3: CASSSYLGANVLTF. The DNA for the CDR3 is TGTGCCAGCAGCTCATACTTGGGGGCCAACGTCCTGACTTTC.